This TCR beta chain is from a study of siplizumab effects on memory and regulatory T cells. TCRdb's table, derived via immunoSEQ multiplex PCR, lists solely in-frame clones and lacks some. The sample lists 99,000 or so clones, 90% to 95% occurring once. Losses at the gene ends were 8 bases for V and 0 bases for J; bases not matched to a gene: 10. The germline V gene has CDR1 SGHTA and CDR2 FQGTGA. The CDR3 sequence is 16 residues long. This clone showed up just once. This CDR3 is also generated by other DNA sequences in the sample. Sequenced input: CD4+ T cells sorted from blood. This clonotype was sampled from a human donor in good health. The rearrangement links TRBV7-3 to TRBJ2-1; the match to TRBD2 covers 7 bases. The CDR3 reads CASSLGRGSSYNEQFF. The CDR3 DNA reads TGTGCCAGCTCCCTGGGGCGCGGGAGCTCCTACAATGAGCAGTTCTTC.